The 2 T cell receptor beta chains below come from one sample, sequenced in a study of Tregs in tolerant kidney transplant recipients. TCRdb's table, derived via immunoSEQ multiplex PCR, lists solely in-frame clones and lacks some. This table has some 66,000 clones, about nine tenths appearing once. The sample consisted of CD8+ T cells from blood, taken before the transplant. Receptors were obtained from a human donor who received a combined kidney and bone marrow transplant.

The CDR3 DNA reads TGTGCCAGCAGCGTAGGGAGGACAGGGGCCGTAGGCTATGGCTACACCTTC. Translation gives CASSVGRTGAVGYGYTF. The chain links TRBV9 to TRBJ1-2; the match to TRBD1 covers 9 bases. This CDR3 is built from 17 residues. With V trimmed by 0 bases and J by 4 bases, 10 bases remained unmatched. CDR1 is SGDLS and CDR2 is YYNGEE in the germline V gene.

This clone was found a few times. The J gene is TRBJ1-2, the V gene TRBV11-2; tentatively, D is TRBD1 (5 bases). V lost 7 bases and J lost 2, with 23 bases in between. The CDR3 contains 17 residues. Germline V gene lookup returns CDR1 SGHAT and CDR2 FQNNGV. The CDR3 loop is CASIILGGQDGNYGYTF. The CDR3 region has the DNA TGTGCCAGCATCATTCTCGGGGGTCAAGACGGGAACTATGGCTACACCTTC. Full variable domain (rest looked up from reference TRBV11-2 and TRBJ1-2): EAGVAQSPRYKIIEKRQSVAFWCNPISGHATLYWYQQILGQGPKLLIQFQNNGVVDDSQLPKDRFSAERLKGVDSTLKIQPAKLEDSAVYLCASIILGGQDGNYGYTFGSGTRLTVV.